These T cell receptor beta chains were read from a single sample in a study of response to subunit inactivated influenza vaccine. TCRdb reprocessed the RT-PCR reads via MiXCR and lists one record per CDR3 protein. The sample records around 490,000 distinct CDR3 sequences, approximately 7.1% being singletons. The sample consisted of PBMCs from blood, taken roughly 24 months after vaccination. These receptors came from a man between 50 and 70 years old who received an inactivated influenza vaccine. CDR3s include the opening cysteine and the closing phenylalanine or tryptophan. Each record gives: V gene, clone size, J gene, D gene, CDR3 DNA, CDR3 protein. The D gene is left open where the match is weak. Size tells how often a clone was seen (once, few, many) or the class of an expanded clone, and some rows leave it out.

TRBV4-3,.,TRBJ2-7,.,TGCGCCAGCAGCCAAGATCCAGGGGATCTCTCCTACGAGCAGTACTTC,CASSQDPGDLSYEQYF
TRBV7-6,.,TRBJ1-6,.,TGTGCCAGCAGCGCCGGGGCCCCATACGGGTCCTATAATTCACCCCTCCACTTT,CASSAGAPYGSYNSPLHF
TRBV20-1,many,TRBJ2-4,TRBD2,TGCAGTGCTTCCCTGGGGGAGGGCGCCAAAAACATTCAGTACTTC,CSASLGEGAKNIQYF
TRBV6-1,few,TRBJ2-1,TRBD1,TGTGCCAGCGCCCGGACAGGGAGGAATGAGCAGTTCTTC,CASARTGRNEQFF
TRBV24-1,many,TRBJ2-1,.,TGTGCCACTAAGGGCATGGGAGATGAGCAGTTCTTC,CATKGMGDEQFF
TRBV5-1,.,TRBJ2-2,TRBD2,TGCGCCAGCAGCGACCGGACTAGCGGGAATACCGGGGAGCTGTTTTTT,CASSDRTSGNTGELFF
TRBV6-1,few,TRBJ2-7,.,TGTGCCAGCAGTGAAAATTCCCCCTACGAGCAGTACTTC,CASSENSPYEQYF
TRBV4-2,.,TRBJ1-2,.,TGTGCCAGCAGCCAAGATATGGGGTATGGCTACACCTTC,CASSQDMGYGYTF
TRBV29-1,.,TRBJ2-1,.,TGCAGCGTTGGTGGGCCCTCCTCCTACAATGAGCAGTTCTTC,CSVGGPSSYNEQFF
TRBV7-2,.,TRBJ2-2,TRBD2,TGTGCCAGCAGTTGGACTAGCCCCCAGTCCGGGGAGCTGTTTTTT,CASSWTSPQSGELFF
TRBV30,.,TRBJ2-1,.,TGTGCCTGGAGTGTATATCCCATCCGGTCGTACAATGAGCAGTTCTTC,CAWSVYPIRSYNEQFF
TRBV5-1,few,TRBJ2-1,.,TGCGCCAGCAATCCGGACTCCTCCTACAATGAGCAGTTCTTC,CASNPDSSYNEQFF
TRBV20-1,few,TRBJ2-7,TRBD2,TGCAGTGCTAACCCTAGCGGGAGAGGGTTGGGCGAGCAGTACTTC,CSANPSGRGLGEQYF
TRBV7-2,once,TRBJ2-7,.,TGTGCCAGCAGCCCAAGGGGTGCGGTCTACGAGCAGTACTTC,CASSPRGAVYEQYF
TRBV9,few,TRBJ2-1,TRBD1,TGTGCCAGCAGCAAGGGACAGTCCTACAATGAGCAGTTCTTC,CASSKGQSYNEQFF
TRBV14,.,TRBJ2-5,TRBD2,TGTGCCAGCAGCCAAGACTCCCTGCGGGGGGACCGGAGAACCCAGTACTTC,CASSQDSLRGDRRTQYF
TRBV18,.,TRBJ2-7,.,TGTGCCAGCTCACCACCCCCGAAGGACTCCCACGAGCAGTACTTC,CASSPPPKDSHEQYF
TRBV16,.,TRBJ1-5,.,TGTGCCAGCAGCCTTAAGGCGGTTTATAGCAATCAGCCCCAGCATTTT,CASSLKAVYSNQPQHF
TRBV28,.,TRBJ1-2,.,TGTGCCAGCAGTATTCCGGGACTGTGGGTAGAAGGCTACACCTTC,CASSIPGLWVEGYTF
TRBV11-2,.,TRBJ2-5,.,TGTGCCAGCAGCTTAGGACTTTACTTAGGGCAGTACTTC,CASSLGLYLGQYF
TRBV24-1,many,TRBJ2-7,.,TGTGCCACCAATGACGGTGTAAGTTACGAGCAGTACTTC,CATNDGVSYEQYF
TRBV4-3,.,TRBJ2-1,TRBD2,TGCGCCAGCAGCCTCATAGCGGGAGCCGGTGAGCAGTTCTTC,CASSLIAGAGEQFF
TRBV12-3/TRBV12-4,many,TRBJ2-5,.,TGTGCCAGCAGTTTCGCAGTTGGAGGGGCGAAGACCCAGTACTTC,CASSFAVGGAKTQYF
TRBV6-5,few,TRBJ2-1,.,TGTGCCACTGGAGGGGGCTGGAATGAGCAGTTCTTC,CATGGGWNEQFF
TRBV6-1,few,TRBJ1-5,TRBD1,TGTGCCAGCAGTCCCACTTTTACAGGGGGCATCACTCAGCCCCAGCATTTT,CASSPTFTGGITQPQHF
TRBV19,.,TRBJ1-5,.,TGTGCCACCACCCACCGGAGGGATCAGCCCCAGCATTTT,CATTHRRDQPQHF
TRBV18,.,TRBJ2-7,TRBD2,TGTGCCAGCTCGCCGGGACTAAGGAACGAGCAGTACTTC,CASSPGLRNEQYF
TRBV10-3,few,TRBJ2-3,.,TGTGCCATCTCCAGGGAGGGGGCAGGAGATACGCAGTATTTT,CAISREGAGDTQYF
TRBV4-3,few,TRBJ1-1,TRBD1,TGCGCCAGCAGCCAAGAGACAGGGACATACACTGAAGCTTTCTTT,CASSQETGTYTEAFF
TRBV11-2,.,TRBJ2-5,.,TGTGCCAGCAGCTTGTCGAGGCGGGGCGTTCAAGAGACCCAGTACTTC,CASSLSRRGVQETQYF
TRBV18,.,TRBJ2-2,TRBD2,TGTGCCAGCTCACCACCCACGAGGAGCGGGGCTGGCGGGGAGCTGTTTTTT,CASSPPTRSGAGGELFF
TRBV28,few,TRBJ1-2,.,TGTGCCAGCAGTTCCCCATCTGGCTACACCTTC,CASSSPSGYTF
TRBV20-1,few,TRBJ2-3,.,TGCAGTGCTTACCGGGACTGGCCAGATACGCAGTATTTT,CSAYRDWPDTQYF
TRBV4-1,.,TRBJ1-3,.,TGCGCCAGCAGCCAAGTGGTTGAGGACACCATATATTTT,CASSQVVEDTIYF
TRBV20-1,.,TRBJ2-5,TRBD2,TGCAGTGCTAGAGATCAGCGGGGGGAGGGCCCCCGAAAGACCCAGTACTTC,CSARDQRGEGPRKTQYF
TRBV20-1,few,TRBJ1-1,.,TGCAGTGGACTTCGGGACATACAGTCGACTGAAGCTTTCTTT,CSGLRDIQSTEAFF
TRBV2,few,TRBJ2-1,.,TGTGCCAGCAGTGATTTTCGGGGGCAGCAGTTCTTC,CASSDFRGQQFF
TRBV7-2,few,TRBJ2-1,.,TGTGCCAGCAGCTTAACCGGGGATGGTTACAATGAGCAGTTCTTC,CASSLTGDGYNEQFF
TRBV4-2,.,TRBJ2-1,.,TGTGCCAGCAGCCAAGAGGGGGCGGGGAATTACAATGAGCAGTTCTTC,CASSQEGAGNYNEQFF
TRBV20-1,few,TRBJ2-3,.,TGCAGTGCTCTTGGCGGCAGCACAGATACGCAGTATTTT,CSALGGSTDTQYF
TRBV28,.,TRBJ2-7,.,TGTGCCAGCAGTTTCTGGACTAACTCCTACGAGCAGTACTTC,CASSFWTNSYEQYF
TRBV12-3/TRBV12-4,.,TRBJ2-1,TRBD1,TGTGCCAGCAGTTTATGGGGACAGGGAAATGAGCAGTTCTTC,CASSLWGQGNEQFF
TRBV28,few,TRBJ1-1,.,TGTGCCAGCAGCCTACACGAGGTTACTGAAGCTTTCTTT,CASSLHEVTEAFF
TRBV12-3/TRBV12-4,.,TRBJ2-3,.,TGTGCCAGCAGCCCTGGGGACTCGCAGTATTTT,CASSPGDSQYF
TRBV12-3/TRBV12-4,many,TRBJ2-2,.,TGTGCCAGCAGTTTCCTCTCCGGGACGAACACCGGGGAGCTGTTTTTT,CASSFLSGTNTGELFF
TRBV25-1,many,TRBJ1-1,TRBD1,TGTGCCAGCAGTGGCGGGACAGGGGGCAGAGCTTTCTTT,CASSGGTGGRAFF
TRBV28,few,TRBJ2-7,TRBD1,TGTGCCAGCAGTGCGGACAGGGTACGCTACGAGCAGTACTTC,CASSADRVRYEQYF
TRBV20-1,.,TRBJ1-2,.,TGCAGTGCTAGGAACGGGACGTCGGGTGGCTACACCTTC,CSARNGTSGGYTF
TRBV5-1,few,TRBJ1-2,.,TGCGCCAGCAGCTTGGACGGGGGAATTGGTAACTATGGCTACACCTTC,CASSLDGGIGNYGYTF
TRBV11-2,many,TRBJ2-3,.,TGTGCCAGCGGGTTGACTGCGGAGGATACGCAGTATTTT,CASGLTAEDTQYF
TRBV10-3,.,TRBJ1-2,.,TGTGCCATCAGTGCTGGGGGTGGCTACACCTTC,CAISAGGGYTF
TRBV7-9,few,TRBJ2-3,.,TGTGCCAGCAGCGTCTTTGGGGGTAGCACAGATACGCAGTATTTT,CASSVFGGSTDTQYF
TRBV15,.,TRBJ2-3,TRBD2,TGTGCCACCAGCCTCCCGGGACTAGCGGGTAGCACAGATACGCAGTATTTT,CATSLPGLAGSTDTQYF
TRBV12-3/TRBV12-4,many,TRBJ1-1,.,TGTGCCAGCAGTGGGGAGGTCGGCACTGAAGCTTTCTTT,CASSGEVGTEAFF
TRBV5-1,many,TRBJ2-2,.,TGCGCCAGCAGCCCCATAAACACCGGGGAGCTGTTTTTT,CASSPINTGELFF
TRBV29-1,.,TRBJ1-1,.,TGCAGTACTATAGTGACATACACTGAAGCTTTCTTT,CSTIVTYTEAFF
TRBV2,few,TRBJ1-2,.,TGTGCCAGCAGTGAAGCGCGAACTGCGAAGCTCGGCTACACCTTC,CASSEARTAKLGYTF
TRBV7-9,.,TRBJ2-5,TRBD1,TGTGCCAGCAGTGAAACCCCGGACAGGGTGGACGAGACCCAGTACTTC,CASSETPDRVDETQYF
TRBV20-1,few,TRBJ2-7,.,TGCAGTGCTAGTTGGGGGGCGAGATCCTACGAGCAGTACTTC,CSASWGARSYEQYF